A selection of T cell receptor beta chains follows, all from one sample in a study of CD8 T cells in Susac syndrome. TCRdb analysed the immunoSEQ multiplex PCR reads with MiXCR anew, one entry per CDR3 protein. The sample holds roughly 47,000 distinct CDR3 sequences, 80% to 95% seen once. The sample consisted of CD8+ T cells from PBMCs. Receptors originate from a human donor in good health. Both conserved end residues are part of each CDR3. The order of the fields is J gene, V gene, clone size, D gene, CDR3 DNA, CDR3 protein. The D gene is left open where the match is weak. The listing skips clone size in some rows; elsewhere it reads once, few, many or a size class.

TRBJ2-5,TRBV29-1,.,TRBD2,TGCAGCGTCATAGCGGGAGGGTTTGGGGGACAAGAGACCCAGTACTTC,CSVIAGGFGGQETQYF
TRBJ2-7,TRBV27,once,TRBD1,TGTGCCAGCAGACAACTACAGGGGATCACGGACGAGCAGTACTTC,CASRQLQGITDEQYF
TRBJ2-7,TRBV10-3,.,TRBD1,TGTGCCATCAGTGAGTCGACCGGGACAGGGGTCGAGCAGTACTTC,CAISESTGTGVEQYF
TRBJ1-1,TRBV7-6,.,.,TGTGCCAGCAGCTCTAAGGGGTGGATCATGAACACTGAAGCTTTCTTT,CASSSKGWIMNTEAFF
TRBJ1-2,TRBV11-2,.,TRBD1,TGTGCCAGCAGCTCCGGACAGGACCCCCATGGCTACACCTTC,CASSSGQDPHGYTF
TRBJ1-2,TRBV9,.,.,TGTGCCAGCAGCGCCCCGAGAGGGGGGCGCGACTATGGCTACACCTTC,CASSAPRGGRDYGYTF
TRBJ1-5,TRBV3-1,.,.,TGTGCCAGCAGCCAAGGAGAGGGTCCTAATCAGCCCCAGCATTTT,CASSQGEGPNQPQHF
TRBJ2-7,TRBV27,.,TRBD1,TGTGCCAGCAGTTCGGGACAGGGGCACTACGAGCAGTACTTC,CASSSGQGHYEQYF
TRBJ1-3,TRBV5-6,.,.,TGTGCCAGCAGCTTTGGGTTTGGGGGTTACGGAAACACCATATATTTT,CASSFGFGGYGNTIYF
TRBJ1-5,TRBV19,.,.,TGTGCCAGTACCATGGCGGGGGCAGGGAATCAGCCCCAGCATTTT,CASTMAGAGNQPQHF
TRBJ2-1,TRBV7-9,.,TRBD2,TGTGCCAGCAGTTACCTAGCGGGAGCATACAATGAGCAGTTCTTC,CASSYLAGAYNEQFF
TRBJ2-2,TRBV4-1,.,.,TGCGCCAGCAGCCAAGCGCCGGGGAACACCGGGGAGCTGTTTTTT,CASSQAPGNTGELFF
TRBJ2-1,TRBV4-1,.,TRBD2,TGCGCCAGCAGCCAAGATTGGATAGCGGGCGCCGAGCAGTTCTTC,CASSQDWIAGAEQFF
TRBJ2-1,TRBV7-6,.,.,TGTGCCAGCAGCCCGTCCGCCGGGAGTGGTTACAATGAGCAGTTCTTC,CASSPSAGSGYNEQFF
TRBJ2-5,TRBV11-2,.,.,TGTGCCAGCAGCTTACCCGGCAGGGGCCAAGAGACCCAGTACTTC,CASSLPGRGQETQYF
TRBJ2-1,TRBV7-9,.,.,TGTGCCAGCAGCTTGGTCCTCCGCTCCTACAATGAGCAGTTCTTC,CASSLVLRSYNEQFF
TRBJ2-7,TRBV7-9,once,.,TGTGCCAGCAGCCCTGACAGAAGCTCCTACGAGCAGTACTTC,CASSPDRSSYEQYF